This TCR beta chain is from a study of blood T cell repertoires in COVID-19. Note on this clone: Compared with germline, one end of the junction differs, possibly owing to a read error.

CDR3 length: 15 amino acids. Germline lookup yields CDR1 LNHDA and CDR2 SQIVND (reference sequence). In the study's own analysis: Amplified reference gene primers provided the basis for estimating nucleated cell counts. Assay: immunoSEQ multiplex PCR; the TCRdb copy retains only in-frame clones and omits some. V, J and clone size were drawn from that table, and D and trimming were deduced from the DNA. This repertoire shows about 97,000 clones, around nine tenths found once; its top ten account for over 15%. This sequence originates from a human donor in a cohort sampled during active COVID-19. Sequencing was performed on peripheral blood. The chain links TRBV19 to TRBJ2-1, with a tentative D call TRBD2 (5 bases). This CDR3 is CASGIEGTTYNEQFF. The CDR3 coding sequence is TGTGCCAGTGGTATTGAGGGAACGACCTACAATGAGCAGTTCTTC.